The 14 T cell receptor beta chains given below trace back to one sample, sequenced in a study of blood T cell repertoires in COVID-19. Method: immunoSEQ multiplex PCR; TCRdb's copy keeps in-frame clones and lacks some. The sample includes about 380,000 clones, approximately 90% seen only once; the top ten take 0.9% to 1.5%. Sequencing was performed on PBMCs or T cells enriched from blood (not recorded which). The receptors originated from a woman aged 18-30 years who had recovered from COVID-19.

The chain is built from TRBV7-6 and TRBJ1-4; maybe TRBD1 (6 bases). This CDR3 has 17 residues. CDR1 is SGHVS, CDR2 FNYEAQ, per germline. Deletions cut 5 bases from V and 2 bases from J, with 18 bases between. CDR3 sequence reads: CASSRWGGAQTNEKLFF. The CDR3 DNA sequence: TGTGCCAGCAGCCGCTGGGGGGGGGCGCAGACTAATGAAAAACTGTTTTTT.

The rearrangement links TRBV4-1 to TRBJ1-2; D is unresolved. V shed 1 base and J shed 0 bases, with 9 bases lying between them. The CDR3 length is 15 residues. Germline values: CDR1 MGHRA, CDR2 YSYEKL. CDR3 sequence: CASSQVQRPNYGYTF. The CDR3 nucleotides are TGCGCCAGCAGCCAAGTTCAGCGCCCTAACTATGGCTACACCTTC.

This clone appeared a single time. The chain couples TRBV27 to TRBJ2-2; 7 bases are shared with TRBD1. The CDR3 contains 17 residues. The V segment lost 0 bases and the J segment 5 bases; nucleotides outside the gene matches: 9. Germline V CDR1 and CDR2: MNHEY, SMNVEV (reference sequence). CDR3 bases: TGTGCCAGCAGTTTATCGTTCGTGCAGGGGGTTACCGGGGAGCTGTTTTTT. Encoded protein: CASSLSFVQGVTGELFF.

The chain is built from TRBV6-2 or TRBV6-3 and TRBJ2-1; D is unclear. Between the trimmed V and J ends, which lost 2 bases and 2 bases, there was a span of 13 bases. Germline CDR1 reads MNHEY; CDR2 reads SVGEGT. CDR3 length: 16 amino acids. DNA of the CDR3: TGTGCCAGCAGTTACCGGAATTTAGCCACCTACAATGAGCAGTTCTTC. Its translation: CASSYRNLATYNEQFF.

This rearrangement joins TRBV12-3 or TRBV12-4 to TRBJ1-3; D call uncertain. The V gene lost 4 bases and the J gene lost 2 bases, with 6 bases spanning the gap. The CDR3 extends over 13 amino acids. The CDR3 loop is CASSSPAGNTIYF. In DNA form, the CDR3 reads TGTGCCAGCAGTTCCCCGGCTGGAAACACCATATATTTT.

The chain carries TRBV6-6 and TRBJ2-2; TRBD2 might be the D (5 bases). Germline V lookup: CDR1 MNHNY, CDR2 SVGAGI (reference sequence). The CDR3 loop spans 15 amino acids. V dropped 8 bases and J dropped 6 bases, with 19 bases sitting between them. CDR3 in DNA: TGTGCCAGCGTCCTCGGGCGAGCGGTTCCCGGGGAGCTGTTTTTT. It is translated as CASVLGRAVPGELFF.

The V gene is TRBV28, the J gene TRBJ2-1, with D perhaps TRBD1 (6 bases). V lost 6 bases and J lost 9, with 21 bases in between. Germline lookup yields CDR1 MDHEN and CDR2 SYDVKM. The CDR3 sequence is 15 residues long. The CDR3 protein is CASSSLPLEGGEQFF. CDR3 DNA: TGTGCCAGCAGCTCTCTCCCCCTTGAAGGGGGTGAGCAGTTCTTC.

The rearrangement links TRBV7-8 to TRBJ1-2, with D unresolved. CDR1 and CDR2 from the germline V gene are SGHVS and FQNEAQ. V dropped 1 base and J dropped 8 bases, with 14 bases sitting between them. The CDR3 totals 14 residues. As DNA, the CDR3 is TGTGCCAGCAGCTTAGATCAATCCCTTGGCGGCTACACCTTC. This sequence encodes CASSLDQSLGGYTF. Full variable domain (outside the CDR3, taken from reference TRBV7-8 and TRBJ1-2): GAGVSQSPRYKVAKRGQDVALRCDPISGHVSLFWYQQALGQGPEFLTYFQNEAQLDKSGLPSDRFFAERPEGSVSTLKIQRTQQEDSAVYLCASSLDQSLGGYTFGSGTRLTVV.

V is TRBV6-5 and J is TRBJ1-2, with TRBD1 as a possible D gene (6 bases). Germline V lookup: CDR1 MNHEY, CDR2 SVGAGI. The ends were cut back, 6 bases at V and 2 bases at J, with 10 bases in the middle. The CDR3 is made up of 13 amino acids. CDR3: CASSKQGNYGYTF. CDR3 DNA sequence: TGTGCCAGCAGCAAGCAGGGGAACTATGGCTACACCTTC.

The chain links TRBV24-1 to TRBJ2-1; the match to TRBD1 covers 12 bases. CDR1 is KGHDR, CDR2 SFDVKD, per germline. The CDR3 runs 18 residues. V lost 5 bases and J lost 2; bases outside the gene matches: 9. The CDR3 nucleotides read TGTGCCACCAGTGGCGTCCCGGGACAGGGGGCAGCCTACAATGAGCAGTTCTTC. This gives the protein CATSGVPGQGAAYNEQFF.

The V and J genes are TRBV5-1 and TRBJ1-1; D is perhaps TRBD1 (6 bases). The CDR3 totals 13 residues. V was trimmed by 4 bases and J by 10 bases, leaving 17 bases between them. Per germline, CDR1 SGHRS and CDR2 YFSETQ. The chain's CDR3 is CASSATQGFGAFF. CDR3 bases: TGCGCCAGCAGCGCGACCCAGGGGTTCGGAGCTTTCTTT.

V gene TRBV5-1 combines with J gene TRBJ2-7; no clear D. CDR1 is SGHRS, CDR2 YFSETQ, per germline. CDR3 size: 15 residues. V lost 0 bases, J lost 5 bases, and 15 bases lay in between. CDR3 DNA sequence: TGCGCCAGCAGCTTGGAGCCTGCGATACTCCACGAGCAGTACTTC. It codes for CASSLEPAILHEQYF.

V is TRBV4-2 and J is TRBJ2-4, with 8 bases matching TRBD2. The CDR3 contains 16 residues. Trimming took 1 base from V and 6 from J; bases not matched to a gene: 8. Germline V CDR1 and CDR2: LGHNA, YNFKEQ. The CDR3 spells CASSQVGGGRLNIQYF. CDR3 nucleotides: TGTGCCAGCAGCCAAGTGGGCGGGGGGAGATTAAACATTCAGTACTTC.

The chain combines TRBV4-1 with TRBJ2-1; D remains unclear. In germline, CDR1 is MGHRA, CDR2 YSYEKL. The CDR3 contains 14 residues. The germline V and J ends were trimmed by 2 bases and 6 bases, with 11 bases remaining between them. The CDR3 DNA sequence: TGCGCCAGCAGCCAAAGCAGGAAAGGCAATGAGCAGTTCTTC. This codes for CASSQSRKGNEQFF.